The T cell receptor beta chain described here comes from a study of T cell responses to AZD1222 COVID-19 vaccine. Study-wide findings and caveats: All repertoire sampling was performed exclusively after the peak T cell response. With dominance at 160-218 and 743-854, vaccine-associated CD4 TCRs spanned spike. It was only 6 or 7 AZD1222 recipients who were seropositive at baseline. Following two doses of AZD1222, Spike-specific TCR breadth and depth rose.

The sample holds one count of this clone. Its antigen is unidentified. Repertoires were generated with immunoSEQ multiplex PCR, while TCRdb's copy carries only in-frame clones and drops some. The sample yields fewer than 120,000 clones, 85% to 95% seen once. This clonotype was sampled from an adult in good health. The starting material was peripheral blood, obtained on day 0 of AZD1222 vaccination.

The CDR3 here is CATSDPLSGEGLYGYTF. For the CDR3, the DNA is TGTGCCACCAGTGATCCCCTTTCCGGGGAAGGGCTCTATGGCTACACCTTC. The chain carries TRBV24-1 and TRBJ1-2, with D unclear. Germline loops: CDR1 KGHDR, CDR2 SFDVKD. The CDR3 is 17 residues long. The germline V and J ends were trimmed by 3 bases and 4 bases, with 20 bases remaining between them.